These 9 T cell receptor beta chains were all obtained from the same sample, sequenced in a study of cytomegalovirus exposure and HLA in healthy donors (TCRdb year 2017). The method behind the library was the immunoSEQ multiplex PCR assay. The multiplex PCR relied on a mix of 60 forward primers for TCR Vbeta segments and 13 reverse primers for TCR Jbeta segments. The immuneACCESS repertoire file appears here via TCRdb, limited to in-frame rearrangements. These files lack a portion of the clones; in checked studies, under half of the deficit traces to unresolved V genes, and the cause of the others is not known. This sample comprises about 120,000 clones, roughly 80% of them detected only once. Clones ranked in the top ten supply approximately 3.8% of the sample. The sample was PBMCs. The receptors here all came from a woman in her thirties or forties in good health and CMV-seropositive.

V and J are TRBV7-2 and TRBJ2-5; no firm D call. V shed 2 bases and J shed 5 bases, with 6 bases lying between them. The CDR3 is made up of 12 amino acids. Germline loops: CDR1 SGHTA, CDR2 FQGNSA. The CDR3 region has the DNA TGTGCCAGCAGCTTATCGGTGGAGACCCAGTACTTC. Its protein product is CASSLSVETQYF.

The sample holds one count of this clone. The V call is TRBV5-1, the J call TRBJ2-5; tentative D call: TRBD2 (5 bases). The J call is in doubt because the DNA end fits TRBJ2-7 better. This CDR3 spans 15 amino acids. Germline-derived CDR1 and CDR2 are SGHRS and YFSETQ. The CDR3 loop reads CASSLEPGVTYEQYF. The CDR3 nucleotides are TGCGCCAGCAGCTTGGAACCCGGGGTCACCTACGAGCAGTACTTC.

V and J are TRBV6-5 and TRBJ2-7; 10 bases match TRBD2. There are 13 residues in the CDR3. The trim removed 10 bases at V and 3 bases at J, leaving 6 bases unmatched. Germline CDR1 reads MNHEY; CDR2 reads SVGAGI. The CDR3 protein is CATVASGSYEQYF. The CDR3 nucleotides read TGTGCCACTGTGGCTAGCGGGAGCTACGAGCAGTACTTC.

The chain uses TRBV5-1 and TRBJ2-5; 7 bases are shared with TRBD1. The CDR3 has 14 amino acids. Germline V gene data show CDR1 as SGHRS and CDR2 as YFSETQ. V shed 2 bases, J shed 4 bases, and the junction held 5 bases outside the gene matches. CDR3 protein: CASSLQGLGETQYF. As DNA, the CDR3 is TGCGCCAGCAGCTTACAGGGGCTAGGAGAGACCCAGTACTTC.

CDR3 amino acids: CASSFIGGRTPDTQYF. In nucleotides, the CDR3 is TGTGCCAGCAGCTTTATCGGCGGGAGAACCCCAGATACGCAGTATTTT. This chain links TRBV7-9 with TRBJ2-3, with TRBD2 matching 7 bases. CDR3 size: 16 residues. Germline CDR1 and CDR2: SEHNR and FQNEAQ (reference sequence). The V segment lost 3 bases and the J segment 4 bases; nucleotides outside the gene matches: 10.

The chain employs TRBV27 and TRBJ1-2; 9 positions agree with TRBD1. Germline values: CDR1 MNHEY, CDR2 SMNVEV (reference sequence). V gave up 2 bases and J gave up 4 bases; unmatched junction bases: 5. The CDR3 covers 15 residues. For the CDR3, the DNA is TGTGCCAGCAGTTTACGACAGGGGGTCCGCTATGGCTACACCTTC. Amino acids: CASSLRQGVRYGYTF.

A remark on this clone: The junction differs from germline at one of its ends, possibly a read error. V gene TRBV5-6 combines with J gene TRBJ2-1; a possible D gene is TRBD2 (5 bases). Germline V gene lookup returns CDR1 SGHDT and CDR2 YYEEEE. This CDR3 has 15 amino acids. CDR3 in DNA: TGCGCCAGCAGCACACTAGTAAGCTCCTACAATGAGCAGTTCTTC. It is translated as CASSTLVSSYNEQFF.

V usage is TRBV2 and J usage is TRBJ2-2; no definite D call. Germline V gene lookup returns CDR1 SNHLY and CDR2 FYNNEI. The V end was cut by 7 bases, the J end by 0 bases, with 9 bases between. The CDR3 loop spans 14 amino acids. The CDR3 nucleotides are TGTGCCAGCATCGAGTTTCCGAACACCGGGGAGCTGTTTTTT. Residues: CASIEFPNTGELFF.

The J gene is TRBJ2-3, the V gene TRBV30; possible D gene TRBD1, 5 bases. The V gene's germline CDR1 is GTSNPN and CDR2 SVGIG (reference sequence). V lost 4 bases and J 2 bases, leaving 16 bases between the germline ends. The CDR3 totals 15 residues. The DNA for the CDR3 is TGTGCCTGGAAAGGTTTAGGGGATATCACAGATACGCAGTATTTT. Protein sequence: CAWKGLGDITDTQYF.